Each of the 20 T cell receptor beta chains below was sequenced from the same sample in a study of T cell repertoires in cytomegalovirus infection. No antigen has been identified for these receptors. TCRdb reprocessed the reads via MiXCR and lists one record per CDR3 protein. The sample lists under 850,000 distinct CDR3 sequences; about 30% were seen once. The material sequenced was cultured PBMCs, taken from culture after CMV antigen stimulation. Receptor source: a human donor in good health (CMV status not recorded). Some clones in this sample may be carry-over from other donors' samples.

Only a few counts were recorded for this clonotype. The chain employs TRBV6-2 or TRBV6-3 and TRBJ1-4; D is undetermined. V gave up 4 bases and J gave up 6 bases, with 15 bases separating them. This CDR3 has 15 amino acids. Germline CDR1 MNHEY, CDR2 SVGEGT. In DNA, the CDR3 is TGTGCCAGCAGTTCGCACCGGGCGGAATATGAAAAACTGTTTTTT. Protein: CASSSHRAEYEKLFF.

This sequence joins TRBV12-3 or TRBV12-4 and TRBJ2-1; 7 bases agree with TRBD2. The CDR3 covers 15 residues. Trimming took 10 bases from V and 10 from J; bases not matched to a gene: 19. CDR3 DNA sequence: TGTGCCACTATTGACCCAGGTGGATCCGGGGGGGAGCAGTTCTTC. It yields the protein CATIDPGGSGGEQFF.

The chain couples TRBV6-2 or TRBV6-3 to TRBJ2-3; no firm D call. CDR1 and CDR2 from the germline V gene are MNHEY and SVGEGT. The CDR3 has 13 residues. Trimming removed 2 bases from V and 6 bases from J, with 9 bases in between. CDR3 DNA: TGTGCCAGCAGTTACCCCCCCGGTGATACGCAGTATTTT. As protein: CASSYPPGDTQYF.

In its sample, this clonotype was seen a few times. The chain carries TRBV6-2 or TRBV6-3 and TRBJ2-7; 7 bases are a match to TRBD2. The CDR3 contains 15 residues. V was clipped by 0 bases and J by 3 bases; unmatched bases: 5. The germline gives CDR1 MNHEY, CDR2 SVGEGT. CDR3: CASSYSLAEGYEQYF. CDR3 nucleotides: TGTGCCAGCAGTTACTCCCTAGCGGAGGGCTACGAGCAGTACTTC.

The chain is built from TRBV7-9 and TRBJ2-1, with 8 bases that match TRBD1. The CDR3 totals 14 residues. Germline CDR1 SEHNR, CDR2 FQNEAQ (reference sequence). The V segment lost 1 base and the J segment 5 bases; nucleotides outside the gene matches: 1. This chain's CDR3 is CASSLEDRDNEQFF. The CDR3 coding sequence is TGTGCCAGCAGCTTAGAGGACAGGGACAATGAGCAGTTCTTC.

The V call is TRBV6-2 or TRBV6-3, the J call TRBJ2-7, with D perhaps assigned TRBD1 or TRBD2 (5 bases each). The germline CDR1 and CDR2 sequences are MNHEY and SVGEGT. Trimming took off 7 bases at V and 6 bases at J, with 19 bases between the two ends. CDR3 size: 14 residues. The CDR3 reads CASTTGLATAEQYF. CDR3 nucleotides: TGTGCCAGCACCACGGGGCTAGCCACTGCCGAGCAGTACTTC.

This clonotype has ten or more counts. The rearrangement links TRBV7-2 to TRBJ2-3, with D tentatively TRBD2 (6 bases). Germline assignment: CDR1 SGHTA and CDR2 FQGNSA. The CDR3 spans 15 residues. V was cut by 3 bases and J by 4 bases, with 14 bases left in between. CDR3 bases: TGTGCCAGCAGCTTTATATCGGGAGTTTCAGATACGCAGTATTTT. This sequence encodes CASSFISGVSDTQYF.

The chain couples TRBV2 to TRBJ2-5; D is perhaps TRBD1 (6 bases). V was cut by 4 bases and J by 4 bases, with 10 bases left in between. The CDR3 length is 13 residues. Germline CDR1 reads SNHLY; CDR2 reads FYNNEI. The CDR3 DNA reads TGTGCCAGCAGTGGGACAGTGGGAGAGACCCAGTACTTC. Translated: CASSGTVGETQYF.

The chain couples TRBV29-1 to TRBJ2-3; D possibly uses TRBD1 or TRBD2 (5 bases each). V was cut by 6 bases and J by 6 bases, with 10 bases left in between. CDR3 size: 11 residues. Germline-derived CDR1 and CDR2 are SQVTM and ANQGSEA. The CDR3 DNA is TGCAGCGTGGGGACCGGGGATACGCAGTATTTT. Translating gives CSVGTGDTQYF.

This clonotype has only a few counts. The chain joins TRBV12-5 to TRBJ1-1, with a weak D call TRBD1 (6 bases). This CDR3 is built from 15 residues. In germline, CDR1 is LGHNT, CDR2 FRNRAP. V lost 5 bases and J 2 bases, leaving 15 bases between the germline ends. CDR3 sequence: CASGPLGGLNTEAFF. The CDR3 nucleotides are TGTGCTAGTGGTCCCCTCGGGGGCCTAAACACTGAAGCTTTCTTT.

This chain links TRBV20-1 with TRBJ1-5, with a weak D call TRBD1 (6 bases). The CDR3 length is 15 residues. The germline V gene encodes CDR1 DFQATT and CDR2 SNEGSKA (reference sequence). The V end lost 1 base, the J end lost 4 bases, and 14 bases lay between the germline ends. CDR3 region: CSARVAGALNQPQHF. CDR3 DNA: TGCAGTGCTAGAGTGGCAGGGGCCCTAAATCAGCCCCAGCATTTT.

This clonotype appeared a few times. At one end, the junction sequence differs from germline, possibly due to a read error. This sequence joins TRBV2 and TRBJ2-7, with D unresolved. CDR3 size: 11 residues. Germline V gene sequence: CDR1 SNHLY, CDR2 FYNNEI. CDR3 nucleotide sequence: TGTGCCAGCAGTGAGACGGGTAGAACGAACTTC. The encoded protein is CASSETGRTNF.

This chain uses TRBV6-5 with TRBJ2-7, with 7 bases identical to TRBD1. Germline V gives CDR1 MNHEY, CDR2 SVGAGI. The CDR3 is 12 residues long. With 5 bases clipped from V and 8 bases from J, the junction kept 6 bases outside the gene matches. The CDR3 sequence: CASSRTGQQQYF. The CDR3 bases are TGTGCCAGCAGTCGCACGGGACAGCAGCAGTACTTC.

The rearrangement uses TRBV6-1 and TRBJ2-3; the match to TRBD2 covers 9 bases. Trimming removed 6 bases from V and 0 bases from J; junction bases left unmatched: 16. The CDR3 runs 19 residues. Germline-derived CDR1 and CDR2 are MNHNS and SASEGT. The CDR3 loop is CASSHVRGGGAISTDTQYF. CDR3 in DNA: TGTGCCAGCAGCCACGTTCGGGGCGGGGGGGCAATCAGCACAGATACGCAGTATTTT.

Here the CDR3 reads CASSQAFNEQYF. CDR3 nucleotides: TGTGCCAGCAGCCAGGCATTCAACGAGCAGTACTTC. The V and J genes are TRBV3-1 and TRBJ2-7, with D unclear. The germline gives CDR1 LGHDT, CDR2 YNNKEL (reference sequence). This CDR3 region has 12 residues. Trimming took off 3 bases at V and 5 bases at J, with 8 bases between the two ends.

The chain uses TRBV4-1 and TRBJ2-5; D gene uncertain. V lost 1 base, J lost 5 bases, and 11 bases lay in between. The CDR3 is made up of 14 amino acids. Germline-derived CDR1 and CDR2 are MGHRA and YSYEKL. The CDR3 protein is CASSQGYRSETQYF. The CDR3, as DNA: TGCGCCAGCAGCCAAGGATATCGGTCGGAGACCCAGTACTTC.

J is TRBJ1-2 and V is TRBV7-2; D gene unclear. Trimming shortened V by 2 bases and J by 14 bases, and 15 bases separated the two germline ends. Per germline, CDR1 SGHTA and CDR2 FQGNSA. This CDR3 region has 12 residues. The CDR3 reads CASSLRSAWRTF. CDR3 sequence (DNA): TGTGCCAGCAGCTTACGTTCAGCGTGGCGGACCTTC.

This rearrangement joins TRBV6-6 to TRBJ2-7; TRBD2 aligns across 9 bases. The CDR3 runs 15 residues. V dropped 0 bases and J dropped 9; count of bases not matched to a gene: 9. Germline-derived CDR1 and CDR2 are MNHNY and SVGAGI (reference sequence). The CDR3 reads CASSYSSGGSGGQYF. CDR3 in DNA: TGTGCCAGCAGTTACTCTAGCGGGGGTAGTGGGGGGCAGTACTTC.

This clonotype was seen at least ten times. This chain uses TRBV7-2 with TRBJ1-6, with D possibly matching TRBD1 (5 bases). The CDR3 spans 14 residues. V dropped 7 bases and J dropped 10 bases, with 17 bases sitting between them. Germline V CDR1 and CDR2: SGHTA, FQGNSA. DNA for the CDR3: TGTGCCAGCACCCGGGGGGGGTTTTTCTCACCCCTCCACTTT. Translation: CASTRGGFFSPLHF.

This chain links TRBV4-1 with TRBJ2-2; TRBD2 might be the D (5 bases). Trimming left V 4 bases short and J 5 bases short, with 14 bases between. Germline CDR1 and CDR2: MGHRA and YSYEKL. The CDR3 runs 15 residues. The CDR3 DNA is TGCGCCAGCAGCCTGGGAGCGGAGTGGACCGGGGAGCTGTTTTTT. Protein sequence: CASSLGAEWTGELFF.